These 24 T cell receptor beta chains were all obtained from the same sample, sequenced in a study of monozygotic twins with inflammatory bowel disease. TCRdb processed the 5' RACE reads again and assigns one entry to each CDR3 protein, with no DNA. The sample's table shows approximately 420,000 distinct CDR3 sequences. Material for sequencing was blood. These receptor sequences come from a human donor with ulcerative colitis or Crohn's disease, or a healthy co-twin of an affected twin (not recorded which).

The chain recombines TRBV5-1 with TRBJ2-3. Germline CDR1 reads SGHRS; CDR2 reads YFSETQ. The CDR3 consists of 14 residues. CDR3: CASRTTASTDTQYF. The whole variable domain, remainder taken from reference TRBV5-1 and TRBJ2-3, is KAGVTQTPRYLIKTRGQQVTLSCSPISGHRSVSWYQQTPGQGLQFLFEYFSETQRNKGNFPGRFSGRQFSNSRSEMNVSTLELGDSALYLCASRTTASTDTQYFGPGTRLTVL.

J is TRBJ2-5 and V is TRBV3-1. This CDR3 contains 11 residues. Germline CDR1 reads LGHDT; CDR2 reads YNNKEL (reference sequence). The CDR3 is CASRTVETQYF.

V and J are TRBV19 and TRBJ2-5; TCRdb's assignment of TRBD2 cannot be checked, as there is no DNA. The CDR3 consists of 15 residues. Germline loops: CDR1 LNHDA, CDR2 SQIVND (reference sequence). The CDR3 protein is CASMGRGGPSETQYF.

This CDR3 reads CSALAGGAIYEQYF. V is TRBV20-1 and J is TRBJ2-7; there is no DNA to check the TCRdb D call of TRBD2. Germline CDR1 is DFQATT and CDR2 is SNEGSKA (reference sequence). The CDR3 is 14 amino acids.

This chain joins TRBV9 and TRBJ2-1; there is no DNA to check the TCRdb D call of TRBD2. Germline-derived CDR1 and CDR2 are SGDLS and YYNGEE. The length of the CDR3 is 16 residues. This CDR3 is CASSVAGGSSYNEQFF.

This chain uses TRBV11-2 with TRBJ2-5. Germline loops: CDR1 SGHAT, CDR2 FQNNGV. The CDR3 is 15 amino acids. This CDR3 is CASSLFPGYQETQYF.

The rearrangement uses TRBV10-3 and TRBJ1-2; the TRBD1 assignment by TCRdb is unverifiable without DNA. The length of the CDR3 is 13 residues. Per the germline V gene, CDR1 is ENHRY and CDR2 is SYGVKD. The chain's CDR3 is CAISEPTRGGYTF.

This rearrangement joins TRBV28 to TRBJ1-5; the TRBD1 assignment by TCRdb is unverifiable without DNA. The CDR3 is 14 amino acids. CDR1 and CDR2 (germline): MDHEN, SYDVKM. CDR3: CASRGTGGWQPQHF.

The chain links TRBV7-2 to TRBJ2-3. The CDR3 length is 14 residues. Germline V CDR1 and CDR2: SGHTA, FQGNSA. CDR3 sequence reads: CASSLPHSTDTQYF.

The chain has TRBV25-1 and TRBJ1-1; TCRdb indicates TRBD1, and absent DNA this call remains unverified. Per germline, CDR1 MGHDK and CDR2 SYGVNS. This CDR3 contains 15 residues. The CDR3 sequence is CASSELGGGNTEAFF.

This chain joins TRBV3-1 and TRBJ2-7; TCRdb reports TRBD1, a call that lacks DNA to check it against. CDR3 size: 17 residues. CDR1 LGHDT and CDR2 YNNKEL come from the germline V gene (reference sequence). CDR3 loop: CASSQAPLLRGEYEQYF.

The chain links TRBV12-3 or TRBV12-4 to TRBJ1-2. This CDR3 has 13 residues. CDR3 in amino acids: CASSLSVVNGYTF.

The chain uses TRBV7-6 and TRBJ2-5. CDR3 size: 13 residues. Germline assignment: CDR1 SGHVS and CDR2 FNYEAQ. The CDR3 sequence is CVSSLTGPGTQYF.

The V gene is TRBV29-1, the J gene TRBJ2-7; TCRdb gives TRBD1 as the D gene, but with no DNA this cannot be confirmed. The CDR3 totals 14 residues. Germline V gives CDR1 SQVTM, CDR2 ANQGSEA. The chain's CDR3 is CSASGMGPSYEQYF.

This chain uses TRBV2 with TRBJ2-2; TCRdb names TRBD1, which stays unverified in the absence of DNA. Per the germline V gene, CDR1 is SNHLY and CDR2 is FYNNEI. The CDR3 has 13 amino acids. This CDR3 reads CASRGAAIGELFF.

The J gene is TRBJ2-7, the V gene TRBV6-5. The length of the CDR3 is 11 residues. The germline CDR1 and CDR2 sequences are MNHEY and SVGAGI. The CDR3 sequence is CASRVGYEQYF.

The rearrangement links TRBV11-2 to TRBJ1-1; TCRdb picks TRBD1, but there is no DNA to check that call. This CDR3 region has 17 residues. Germline V gene lookup returns CDR1 SGHAT and CDR2 FQNNGV. CDR3 sequence: CASSFRQDRLINTEAFF.

The chain couples TRBV5-6 to TRBJ1-2; no DNA is available, so the TRBD1 call from TCRdb remains unchecked. Per germline, CDR1 SGHDT and CDR2 YYEEEE. The CDR3 loop spans 12 amino acids. CDR3: CASSFLGGGYTF.

The chain carries TRBV20-1 and TRBJ1-1. The CDR3 extends over 13 amino acids. Germline V CDR1 and CDR2: DFQATT, SNEGSKA (reference sequence). The CDR3 here is CSARVGRNTEAFF.

The genes are TRBV5-1 and TRBJ1-2. The CDR3 has 17 amino acids. Germline CDR1 is SGHRS and CDR2 is YFSETQ. The CDR3 spells CASSLKPPGGGDYGYTF.

The chain combines TRBV28 with TRBJ1-1; TCRdb reports TRBD1, a call that lacks DNA to check it against. Germline CDR1 and CDR2: MDHEN and SYDVKM. The CDR3 loop spans 14 amino acids. The CDR3 reads CASSPPTLNTEAFF.

V usage is TRBV7-2 and J usage is TRBJ2-1; the D call of TRBD2 rests on TCRdb alone, since no DNA is present to check it. This CDR3 region has 12 residues. From germline, CDR1 is SGHTA and CDR2 FQGNSA. The CDR3 here is CASSLRRDEQFF.

The genes are TRBV6-1 and TRBJ2-7; the TRBD1 assignment by TCRdb is unverifiable without DNA. This CDR3 is 11 amino acids long. CDR1 and CDR2 (germline): MNHNS, SASEGT. The CDR3 sequence: CASTGIDEQYF.

The chain is built from TRBV5-1 and TRBJ2-7; the TRBD2 assignment by TCRdb is unverifiable without DNA. The CDR3 runs 16 residues. Germline CDR1 is SGHRS and CDR2 is YFSETQ. CDR3 sequence reads: CASRTQHASGASKQYF.